This passage covers 20 T cell receptor beta chains from one sample sequenced in a study of blood T cell repertoires in COVID-19. This table comes from immunoSEQ multiplex PCR, and its TCRdb copy is limited to in-frame clones, with some not included. The sample lists 95,000 to 120,000 clones; more than 70% were seen once. The specimen was peripheral blood. All receptors derive from a woman aged 55-70 years with COVID-19, enrolled during active disease.

The rearrangement uses TRBV6-4 and TRBJ1-1, with 9 nucleotides matching TRBD1. This CDR3 has 13 residues. Germline-derived CDR1 and CDR2 are MRHNA and SNTAGT. The ends lost 10 bases at V and 5 bases at J; junction bases unmatched: 8. In nucleotides, the CDR3 is TGTGCCACCCTGGGACAGGGATTGACTGAAGCTTTCTTT. It yields the protein CATLGQGLTEAFF.

Here the CDR3 DNA reads TGCGCCAGCAGCTTTGGGGGCGGGGGGTCCCAGTGGACAGATACGCAGTATTTT. Encoded protein: CASSFGGGGSQWTDTQYF. The rearrangement links TRBV5-1 to TRBJ2-3; TRBD2 matches 8 bases. Germline lookup yields CDR1 SGHRS and CDR2 YFSETQ. The trim removed 2 bases at V and 3 bases at J, leaving 14 bases unmatched. The CDR3 runs 18 residues.

The CDR3 sequence is CASSQGQGHGYTF. The CDR3 bases are TGTGCCAGCAGTCAGGGACAGGGTCATGGCTACACCTTC. This chain uses TRBV12-3 or TRBV12-4 with TRBJ1-2, with 9 bases matching TRBD1. The CDR3 totals 13 residues. J gave up 6 bases and V 5 bases, and 4 bases lay outside the gene matches.

The rearrangement links TRBV5-1 to TRBJ1-1; maybe TRBD1 (6 bases). Trimming pared 1 base from V and 1 base from J, leaving 8 bases between. The CDR3 extends over 14 amino acids. CDR1 is SGHRS and CDR2 is YFSETQ in the germline V gene. The CDR3 DNA reads as TGCGCCAGCAGCTTGTCAGGGGAGAACACTGAAGCTTTCTTT. Its translation is CASSLSGENTEAFF.

The table lists this clone with a few counts. This chain uses TRBV19 with TRBJ1-4, with D possibly being TRBD1 (6 bases). Trimming took off 5 bases at V and 6 bases at J, with 16 bases between the two ends. The CDR3 sequence is 15 residues long. Germline lookup yields CDR1 LNHDA and CDR2 SQIVND (reference sequence). The chain's CDR3 is CASSLQGAHYEKLFF. In nucleotides, the CDR3 is TGTGCCAGTAGTTTACAGGGTGCTCACTATGAAAAACTGTTTTTT. Filled out from reference TRBV19 and TRBJ1-4, the complete variable domain reads DGGITQSPKYLFRKEGQNVTLSCEQNLNHDAMYWYRQDPGQGLRLIYYSQIVNDFQKGDIAEGYSVSREKKESFPLTVTSAQKNPTAFYLCASSLQGAHYEKLFFGSGTQLSVL.

The chain joins TRBV30 to TRBJ2-7, with D tentatively TRBD1 (6 bases). The CDR3 covers 17 residues. CDR1 GTSNPN and CDR2 SVGIG come from the germline V gene (reference sequence). The ends were cut back, 5 bases at V and 1 base at J, with 24 bases in the middle. CDR3 in DNA: TGTGCCTGGGACGGGACCCAGGGGCCCCCTGCGTCCTACGAGCAGTACTTC. Translated, it gives CAWDGTQGPPASYEQYF.

This clone was found a few times. The chain has TRBV4-1 and TRBJ2-1, with 8 nucleotides matching TRBD2. Germline values: CDR1 MGHRA, CDR2 YSYEKL. CDR3 size: 18 residues. V dropped 0 bases and J dropped 2; count of bases not matched to a gene: 9. DNA for the CDR3: TGCGCCAGCAGCCAAGATCTTGTCCTAGCGGGCACCTACAATGAGCAGTTCTTC. As protein: CASSQDLVLAGTYNEQFF.

This rearrangement joins TRBV5-4 to TRBJ1-2; TRBD1 might be the D (5 bases). The CDR3 length is 14 residues. V lost 4 bases and J lost 3, with 13 bases in between. Germline lookup yields CDR1 SGHNT and CDR2 YYREEE (reference sequence). In DNA form, the CDR3 reads TGTGCCAGCAGCGTGAACACAGGAGACTATGGCTACACCTTC. Translation: CASSVNTGDYGYTF.

J is TRBJ2-5 and V is TRBV5-4; TRBD2 matches at 10 bases. Germline CDR1 and CDR2: SGHNT and YYREEE (reference sequence). The junction had 5 bases not matched to a gene; V was cut back by 6 bases and J by 6 bases. The CDR3 loop spans 13 amino acids. CDR3 loop: CASMLAGAQTQYF. The CDR3, as DNA: TGTGCCAGCATGCTAGCGGGGGCCCAGACCCAGTACTTC. Full variable domain (missing parts from reference TRBV5-4 and TRBJ2-5): ETGVTQSPTHLIKTRGQQVTLRCSSQSGHNTVSWYQQALGQGPQFIFQYYREEENGRGNFPPRFSGLQFPNYSSELNVNALELDDSALYLCASMLAGAQTQYFGPGTRLLVL.

This chain joins TRBV6-1 and TRBJ1-2; D is unclear. V was pared by 3 bases and J by 4 bases, with 15 bases between. The CDR3 is 15 residues long. Germline values: CDR1 MNHNS, CDR2 SASEGT. The CDR3 is CASSEEAQAVYGYTF. The CDR3 DNA is TGTGCCAGCAGTGAGGAGGCTCAGGCCGTCTATGGCTACACCTTC.

This chain links TRBV7-2 with TRBJ1-3; possibly TRBD1 for D (5 bases). This CDR3 comprises 16 residues. V dropped 3 bases and J dropped 0 bases, with 12 bases sitting between them. Looked up from germline, CDR1 is SGHTA and CDR2 is FQGNSA. CDR3 DNA sequence: TGTGCCAGCAGCTTGGGGGACTTTTTCTCTGGAAACACCATATATTTT. Translating it yields CASSLGDFFSGNTIYF. Full variable domain (missing parts from reference TRBV7-2 and TRBJ1-3): GAGVSQSPSNKVTEKGKDVELRCDPISGHTALYWYRQSLGQGLEFLIYFQGNSAPDKSGLPSDRFSAERTGGSVSTLTIQRTQQEDSAVYLCASSLGDFFSGNTIYFGEGSWLTVV.

The rearrangement links TRBV10-3 to TRBJ1-1; possibly TRBD1 for D (5 bases). Germline V gives CDR1 ENHRY, CDR2 SYGVKD. Trimming removed 7 bases at V and 2 bases at J, with 11 bases between. The CDR3 loop spans 13 amino acids. The CDR3 region is CAINGAYNTEAFF. CDR3 coding DNA: TGTGCCATCAATGGGGCATACAACACTGAAGCTTTCTTT.

This clone came up once. The CDR3 region is CASSRTDIPEAFF. The CDR3 DNA is TGTGCCAGCTCTAGGACAGATATACCTGAAGCTTTCTTT. This chain joins TRBV5-4 and TRBJ1-1, with D possibly being TRBD1 (6 bases). Between the trimmed V and J ends, which lost 7 bases and 6 bases, there was a span of 16 bases. There are 13 residues in the CDR3. Germline CDR1 reads SGHNT; CDR2 reads YYREEE (reference sequence). Combining the CDR3 with reference TRBV5-4 and TRBJ1-1 gives the whole variable domain ETGVTQSPTHLIKTRGQQVTLRCSSQSGHNTVSWYQQALGQGPQFIFQYYREEENGRGNFPPRFSGLQFPNYSSELNVNALELDDSALYLCASSRTDIPEAFFGQGTRLTVV.

The rearrangement uses TRBV25-1 and TRBJ2-7; D possibly corresponds to TRBD2 (5 bases). CDR1 and CDR2 (germline): MGHDK, SYGVNS. The CDR3 covers 11 residues. The V gene lost 3 bases and the J gene lost 8 bases, with 8 bases spanning the gap. The CDR3 spells CASSDRGKQYF. DNA of the CDR3: TGTGCCAGCAGTGATCGGGGAAAGCAGTACTTC.

J is TRBJ2-1 and V is TRBV3-1 (or the pseudogene TRBV3-2), with D tentatively TRBD2 (5 bases). The CDR3 consists of 14 residues. V was cut by 1 base and J by 9 bases, with 13 bases left in between. CDR1 LGHDT and CDR2 YNNKEL come from the germline V gene (reference sequence). CDR3 nucleotides: TGTGCCAGCAGCCAAGGCCAAGGAGAGGGTGAGCAGTTCTTC. It translates to CASSQGQGEGEQFF.

In DNA, the CDR3 is TGCAGTGCTAGGGGGGCTGGTGGCTACACCTTC. Protein product: CSARGAGGYTF. The V and J genes are TRBV20-1 and TRBJ1-2; a possible D gene is TRBD1 (6 bases). Germline lookup yields CDR1 DFQATT and CDR2 SNEGSKA (reference sequence). With 3 bases removed from V and 7 bases from J, the gap between germline ends came to 9 bases. This CDR3 contains 11 residues.

The gene calls are TRBV19 and TRBJ1-5; perhaps TRBD1 as D (6 bases). The CDR3 extends over 15 amino acids. V lost 7 bases and J 1 base, leaving 14 bases between the germline ends. CDR1 is LNHDA and CDR2 is SQIVND in the germline V gene (reference sequence). CDR3 in DNA: TGTGCCAGTACCTCAACAGGGATGAGCAATCAGCCCCAGCATTTT. It translates to CASTSTGMSNQPQHF. Complete variable domain (other parts from reference TRBV19 and TRBJ1-5): DGGITQSPKYLFRKEGQNVTLSCEQNLNHDAMYWYRQDPGQGLRLIYYSQIVNDFQKGDIAEGYSVSREKKESFPLTVTSAQKNPTAFYLCASTSTGMSNQPQHFGDGTRLSIL.

The V call is TRBV7-8, the J call TRBJ1-2; TRBD1 agrees at 7 bases. Germline CDR1 is SGHVS and CDR2 is FQNEAQ. Trimming cost V 2 bases and J 5 bases; bases outside gene matches: 8. The CDR3 covers 15 residues. Written as DNA, the CDR3 is TGTGCCAGCAGCTTAAGCTCTCAGGGGGGATATGGCTACACCTTC. Amino acid sequence: CASSLSSQGGYGYTF. Looking up the rest from reference TRBV7-8 and TRBJ1-2 gives the full variable domain: GAGVSQSPRYKVAKRGQDVALRCDPISGHVSLFWYQQALGQGPEFLTYFQNEAQLDKSGLPSDRFFAERPEGSVSTLKIQRTQQEDSAVYLCASSLSSQGGYGYTFGSGTRLTVV.

This rearrangement joins TRBV24-1 to TRBJ2-3; TRBD1 matches 7 bases. V shed 2 bases and J 4 bases; nucleotides not matched to a gene: 8. Germline CDR1 KGHDR, CDR2 SFDVKD. This CDR3 comprises 16 residues. In DNA form, the CDR3 reads TGTGCCACCAGTGATTCCCCTTGGACAGGTTCAGATACGCAGTATTTT. Translated: CATSDSPWTGSDTQYF.

The gene calls are TRBV2 and TRBJ1-2; D gene unclear. This CDR3 comprises 12 residues. The V end lost 6 bases, the J end lost 8 bases, and 13 bases lay between the germline ends. Germline values: CDR1 SNHLY, CDR2 FYNNEI. The CDR3 protein is CASSPSGRGYTF. CDR3 DNA sequence: TGTGCCAGCAGCCCCTCGGGGAGAGGCTACACCTTC.